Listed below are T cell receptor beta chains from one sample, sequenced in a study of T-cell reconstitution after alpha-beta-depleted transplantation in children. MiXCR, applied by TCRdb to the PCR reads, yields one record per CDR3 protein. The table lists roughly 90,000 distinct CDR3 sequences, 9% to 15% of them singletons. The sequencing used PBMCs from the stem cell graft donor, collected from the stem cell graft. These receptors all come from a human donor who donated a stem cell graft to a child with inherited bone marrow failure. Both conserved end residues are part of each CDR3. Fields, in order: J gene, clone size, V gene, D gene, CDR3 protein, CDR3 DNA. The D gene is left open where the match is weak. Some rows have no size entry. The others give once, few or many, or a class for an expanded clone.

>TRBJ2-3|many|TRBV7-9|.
CASSPEGFTDTQYF
TGTGCCAGCAGCCCCGAGGGGTTCACAGATACGCAGTATTTT
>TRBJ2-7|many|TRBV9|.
CASSPGTRTYEQYF
TGTGCCAGCAGCCCCGGGACTCGAACCTACGAGCAGTACTTC
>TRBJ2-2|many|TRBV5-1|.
CASSLGQENTGELFF
TGCGCCAGCAGCTTGGGGCAAGAGAACACCGGGGAGCTGTTTTTT
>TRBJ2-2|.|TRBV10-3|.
CAIRPGNTGELFF
TGTGCCATCCGCCCCGGGAACACCGGGGAGCTGTTTTTT
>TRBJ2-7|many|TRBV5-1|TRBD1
CASSFTGVSYEQYF
TGCGCCAGCAGCTTTACAGGGGTTTCCTACGAGCAGTACTTC
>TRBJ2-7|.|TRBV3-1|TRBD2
CASSRKLAGRSEQYF
TGTGCCAGCAGCCGGAAACTAGCGGGCCGGAGCGAGCAGTACTTC
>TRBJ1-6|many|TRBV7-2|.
CASSLPTPPPLHF
TGTGCCAGCAGTCTCCCGACCCCGCCCCCCCTCCACTTT
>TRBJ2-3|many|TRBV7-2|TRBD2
CASRLTSGSGFDTQYF
TGTGCCAGCAGACTCACTAGCGGGAGTGGGTTCGATACGCAGTATTTT
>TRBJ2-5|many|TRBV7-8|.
CASSLGLGGETQYF
TGTGCCAGCAGCTTAGGACTAGGGGGAGAGACCCAGTACTTC
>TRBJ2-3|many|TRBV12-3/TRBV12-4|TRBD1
CASSPRDRVITDTQYF
TGTGCCAGCAGCCCCCGGGACAGGGTAATCACAGATACGCAGTATTTT
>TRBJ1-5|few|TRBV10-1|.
CATQKGPTPNQPQHF
TGCGCCACTCAAAAGGGTCCTACCCCCAATCAGCCCCAGCATTTT
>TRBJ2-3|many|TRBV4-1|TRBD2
CASSQKAGGRDTQYF
TGCGCCAGCAGCCAAAAAGCGGGGGGGCGAGATACGCAGTATTTT
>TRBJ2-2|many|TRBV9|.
CASSVGGQGLRTGELFF
TGTGCCAGCAGCGTAGGGGGGCAGGGTCTTCGCACCGGGGAGCTGTTTTTT
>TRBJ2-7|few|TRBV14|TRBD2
CASSQDRPGLAGSYEQYF
TGTGCCAGCAGCCAAGATCGCCCGGGACTAGCGGGCTCCTACGAGCAGTACTTC
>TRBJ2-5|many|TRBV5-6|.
CASSLGTSGTQYF
TGTGCCAGCAGCTTGGGGACCTCCGGGACCCAGTACTTC
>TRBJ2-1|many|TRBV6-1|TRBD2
CASIRMASGSHNEQFF
TGTGCCAGCATCCGAATGGCTAGCGGGAGCCACAATGAGCAGTTCTTC
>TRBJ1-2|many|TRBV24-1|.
CATSDDGTTGGYTF
TGTGCCACCAGTGATGACGGTACCACGGGGGGCTACACCTTC
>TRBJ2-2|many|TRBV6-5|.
CASSSTLPGAGTGELFF
TGTGCCAGCAGCTCCACCTTACCTGGGGCTGGCACCGGGGAGCTGTTTTTT
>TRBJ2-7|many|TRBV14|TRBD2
CASSQDRPGLAVSYEQYF
TGTGCCAGCAGCCAAGATCGCCCGGGACTAGCGGTCTCCTACGAGCAGTACTTC
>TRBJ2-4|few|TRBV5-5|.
CASSNQGWQNIQYF
TGTGCCAGCAGCAACCAGGGATGGCAAAACATTCAGTACTTC
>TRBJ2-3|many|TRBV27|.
CASSFRDTSTDTQYF
TGTGCCAGCAGTTTCCGGGACACTAGCACAGATACGCAGTATTTT
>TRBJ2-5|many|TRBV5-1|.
CASSPGEGGRSETQYF
TGCGCCAGCAGCCCCGGGGAGGGGGGGCGTTCGGAGACCCAGTACTTC
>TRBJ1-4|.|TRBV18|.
CASSPSSGDEKLFF
TGTGCCAGCTCACCCAGCTCTGGGGATGAAAAACTGTTTTTT
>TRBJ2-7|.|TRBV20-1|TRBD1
CSARGQEFFWGSYEQYF
TGCAGTGCGAGAGGACAGGAGTTTTTTTGGGGAAGCTACGAGCAGTACTTC
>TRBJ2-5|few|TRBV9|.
CASTPNNIPGPQETQYF
TGTGCCAGCACCCCTAATAACATACCGGGACCACAAGAGACCCAGTACTTC
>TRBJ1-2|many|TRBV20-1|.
CSAPYPDSPPYGYTF
TGCAGTGCTCCCTACCCCGACAGCCCACCCTATGGCTACACCTTC
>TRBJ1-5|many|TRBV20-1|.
CSARDPLVNQPQHF
TGCAGTGCTAGAGATCCCCTGGTCAATCAGCCCCAGCATTTT
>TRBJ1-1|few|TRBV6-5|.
CASSYTRQGGEAFF
TGTGCCAGCAGTTACACGAGGCAGGGTGGTGAAGCTTTCTTT
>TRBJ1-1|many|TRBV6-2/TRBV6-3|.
CASSYLFLRENTEAFF
TGTGCCAGCAGTTACTTGTTTTTGAGGGAGAACACTGAAGCTTTCTTT
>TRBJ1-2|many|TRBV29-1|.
CSSLQGGSGYTF
TGCAGCTCCCTCCAGGGAGGGTCTGGCTACACCTTC
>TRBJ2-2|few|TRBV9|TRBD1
CASSGGTVPGAGELFF
TGTGCCAGCAGCGGTGGGACAGTTCCAGGGGCCGGGGAGCTGTTTTTT
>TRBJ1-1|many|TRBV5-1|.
CASSFGTAKATEAFF
TGCGCCAGCAGCTTCGGGACGGCCAAAGCCACTGAAGCTTTCTTT
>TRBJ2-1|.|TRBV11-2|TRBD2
CASSPGLAGGLHSSYNEQFF
TGTGCCAGCAGCCCGGGACTAGCGGGGGGACTTCACAGCTCCTACAATGAGCAGTTCTTC
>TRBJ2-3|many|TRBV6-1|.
CASSVTNPDTQYF
TGTGCCAGCAGTGTTACGAACCCAGATACGCAGTATTTT
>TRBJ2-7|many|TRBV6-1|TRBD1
CASSAGQGATYEQYF
TGTGCCAGCAGTGCCGGACAGGGGGCTACCTACGAGCAGTACTTC
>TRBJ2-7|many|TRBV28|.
CASSLTLESSYEQYF
TGTGCCAGCAGTTTAACGCTGGAGAGCTCCTACGAGCAGTACTTC
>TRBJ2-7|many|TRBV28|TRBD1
CASSSGTGYEQYF
TGTGCCAGCAGTTCCGGGACAGGCTATGAGCAGTACTTC
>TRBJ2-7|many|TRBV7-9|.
CASSPLVGGEQYF
TGTGCCAGCAGCCCCCTCGTGGGAGGAGAGCAGTACTTC
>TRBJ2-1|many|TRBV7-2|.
CASSGQPGTYNEQFF
TGTGCCAGCAGCGGCCAGCCGGGAACTTACAATGAGCAGTTCTTC